Below are 9 T cell receptor beta chains sequenced from a single sample in a study of T cell responses to AZD1222 COVID-19 vaccine. Method: immunoSEQ multiplex PCR; TCRdb's copy keeps in-frame clones and lacks some. This sample has 150,000 to 180,000 clones, with 88% found just once. Here the sequenced sample was peripheral blood, taken on day 0 of AZD1222 vaccination. Receptors originate from an adult in good health.

This clone was recorded once. This CDR3 is also generated by other DNA sequences in the sample. V gene TRBV5-6 combines with J gene TRBJ2-7; unclear D gene. Trimming stripped 2 bases from V and 6 bases from J, with 6 bases between. The CDR3 covers 11 residues. From germline, CDR1 is SGHDT and CDR2 YYEEEE. The CDR3 loop is CASSLGGEQYF. In DNA form, the CDR3 reads TGTGCCAGCAGCTTAGGTGGCGAGCAGTACTTC.

The chain is built from TRBV2 and TRBJ2-3; D is uncertain. Deletions cut 4 bases from V and 4 bases from J, with 12 bases between. Germline V gene sequence: CDR1 SNHLY, CDR2 FYNNEI. The CDR3 totals 14 residues. The CDR3 here is CASSGTQRADTQYF. As DNA, the CDR3 is TGTGCCAGCAGTGGGACCCAAAGAGCAGATACGCAGTATTTT.

The rearrangement joins TRBV6-5 to TRBJ1-5; no reliable D call. V gave up 0 bases and J gave up 0 bases, with 6 bases separating them. Germline V CDR1 and CDR2: MNHEY, SVGAGI. The CDR3 loop spans 15 amino acids. DNA of the CDR3: TGTGCCAGCAGTTACTCGACCCATAGCAATCAGCCCCAGCATTTT. This sequence encodes CASSYSTHSNQPQHF.

V and J are TRBV18 and TRBJ1-2; 10 positions match TRBD1. CDR1 is KGHSH and CDR2 is LQKENI in the germline V gene. The junction had 5 bases not matched to a gene; V was cut back by 3 bases and J by 4 bases. The CDR3 runs to 15 residues. CDR3 bases: TGTGCCAGCTCACCGCGGACAGGGGGGAGCTATGGCTACACCTTC. Its translation: CASSPRTGGSYGYTF.

The J gene is TRBJ1-1, the V gene TRBV5-1; D may be TRBD1 (5 bases). CDR3 length: 15 residues. Trimming took 2 bases from V and 0 from J, leaving 11 bases between them. Per the germline V gene, CDR1 is SGHRS and CDR2 is YFSETQ. The CDR3 nucleotides read TGCGCCAGCAGCTTAGGGGCTAGGATGAACACTGAAGCTTTCTTT. Translated: CASSLGARMNTEAFF.

This chain connects TRBV7-8 to TRBJ2-7, with D perhaps being TRBD1 or TRBD2 (5 bases each). CDR1 and CDR2 from the germline V gene are SGHVS and FQNEAQ. V gave up 5 bases and J gave up 6 bases, with 11 bases separating them. This CDR3 spans 12 amino acids. The CDR3 nucleotides read TGTGCCAGCAGCCACCCGAGGGGCGAGCAGTACTTC. Its translation: CASSHPRGEQYF.

V usage is TRBV9 and J usage is TRBJ1-4; TRBD1 aligns across 9 bases. Per the germline V gene, CDR1 is SGDLS and CDR2 is YYNGEE. The CDR3 is 16 amino acids. Trimming took 4 bases from V and 7 from J; bases not matched to a gene: 11. The CDR3 here is CASSPTPGQGGEKLFF. The CDR3 DNA reads TGTGCCAGCAGCCCAACCCCGGGACAGGGTGGTGAAAAACTGTTTTTT.

The CDR3 bases are TGTGCCAGCACCGGGACCAACGGCTATGGCTACACCTTC. This sequence encodes CASTGTNGYGYTF. V gene TRBV6-5 combines with J gene TRBJ1-2; possible D gene TRBD1, 5 bases. The germline V gene encodes CDR1 MNHEY and CDR2 SVGAGI. V lost 7 bases and J lost 4, with 13 bases in between. CDR3 length equals 13 residues.

The rearrangement joins TRBV5-4 to TRBJ2-7; TRBD2 is a possible D gene (5 bases). This CDR3 comprises 14 residues. Trimming took 3 bases from V and 2 from J, leaving 12 bases between them. Germline loops: CDR1 SGHNT, CDR2 YYREEE (reference sequence). CDR3 bases: TGTGCCAGCAGCTCTGCCGCGGGCACCTACGAGCAGTACTTC. Amino acid sequence: CASSSAAGTYEQYF.